This TCR beta chain was retrieved from a study of cytomegalovirus exposure and HLA in healthy donors. PCR amplification relied on 60 Vbeta primers (plus 13 Jbeta primers). Under the authors' procedure: The authors later counted about 80 million unique TCR beta chains, some 10 million of them shared. TCRdb's table, derived via immunoSEQ multiplex PCR, lists solely in-frame clones and lacks some. V and J calls and clone size are those listed in that table; D and trimming were worked out from the DNA. Among about 50,000 clones listed, 72% were seen once. Losses at the gene ends were 4 bases for V and 5 bases for J; bases not matched to a gene: 11. This CDR3 spans 14 amino acids. Germline loops: CDR1 GTSNPN, CDR2 SVGIG (reference sequence). Of note for this clone: Its antigen is not known.

Study results and limitations: An observed cluster of highly shared sequence variants was recorded as a likely sequencing artifact. Earlier analysis looked at TCR beta V segments, and most were productive about 87% or about 30% of the time.

The material sequenced was PBMCs. The J gene is TRBJ2-7, the V gene TRBV30; 7 bases fit TRBD2. This clonotype was obtained from a woman aged 45 to 65 in good health and CMV-seronegative. The CDR3 DNA is TGTGCCTGGACCCCACCCCCTACTAGCGACGAGCAGTACTTC. Translated, it gives CAWTPPPTSDEQYF.